This entry lists 17 T cell receptor beta chains sequenced from one sample in a study of vaccination effects on CD4 cells after COVID-19. TCRdb keeps only in-frame clones here, not all; method: immunoSEQ multiplex PCR. The profile shows 57,000 or so clones, 55% to 85% of them singletons. No antigen is known for these receptors. Expansion with viral peptide pools was applied to antigen-specific CD4+ T cells by the ViraFEST assay prior to sequencing. Investigators separated out CD4+ T cells once around 9 days of culture had passed. Two-dose vaccination with either BNT162b2 or mRNA-1273 was given to the participants. The input for sequencing was CD4+ T cells from PBMCs cultured with HCoV-229E spike peptides, taken after COVID-19 vaccination. These receptors all come from a human donor who received a COVID-19 vaccine.

CDR3 residues: CSVRTGQETQYF. CDR3 DNA: TGCAGCGTTAGAACAGGCCAAGAGACCCAGTACTTC. The gene calls are TRBV29-1 and TRBJ2-5; D might be TRBD1 (5 bases). The length of the CDR3 is 12 residues. The V gene's germline CDR1 is SQVTM and CDR2 ANQGSEA. Trimming removed 5 bases at V and 1 base at J, with 8 bases between.

The chain employs TRBV29-1 and TRBJ2-3; 12 bases align to TRBD2. J gave up 2 bases and V 4 bases, and 7 bases lay outside the gene matches. Germline V gene sequence: CDR1 SQVTM, CDR2 ANQGSEA. CDR3 size: 16 residues. CDR3 nucleotides: TGCAGCGTTGTTAAGGGACTAGCGGGCTCCACAGATACGCAGTATTTT. It yields the protein CSVVKGLAGSTDTQYF.

This clone was counted once. CDR3 sequence: CASSQERDSGANVLTF. CDR3 nucleotides: TGCGCCAGCAGCCAAGAGAGAGACTCTGGGGCCAACGTCCTGACTTTC. The chain carries TRBV4-3 and TRBJ2-6; D unclear. The CDR3 is 16 amino acids. CDR1 and CDR2 from the germline V gene are LGHNA and YSLEER. The V gene lost 0 bases and the J gene lost 0 bases, with 6 bases spanning the gap.

The V and J genes are TRBV4-3 and TRBJ2-2; D call uncertain. Trimming stripped 4 bases from V and 6 bases from J, with 18 bases between. The CDR3 covers 16 residues. The germline V gene has CDR1 LGHNA and CDR2 YSLEER. This CDR3 is CASSLPAGPFSGELFF. CDR3 DNA sequence: TGCGCCAGCAGCCTTCCAGCCGGGCCGTTCTCCGGGGAGCTGTTTTTT.

The rearrangement joins TRBV6-4 to TRBJ1-6, with D uncertain. This CDR3 is 14 amino acids long. Germline-derived CDR1 and CDR2 are MRHNA and SNTAGT. Trimming left V 6 bases short and J 6 bases short, with 12 bases between. This chain's CDR3 is CASSRTGVNSPLHF. The CDR3 nucleotides read TGTGCCAGCAGCCGGACGGGTGTTAATTCACCCCTCCACTTT.

The V call is TRBV20-1, the J call TRBJ2-7; 7 bases line up with TRBD1. The J segment lost 5 bases and the V segment lost 4 bases, leaving 2 bases of the junction unmatched. This CDR3 contains 11 residues. The V gene's germline CDR1 is DFQATT and CDR2 SNEGSKA (reference sequence). The CDR3 here is CSANRGHEQYV. CDR3 DNA: TGCAGTGCTAACAGGGGACACGAGCAGTACGTC.

This chain connects TRBV6-5 to TRBJ2-5; 8 bases line up with TRBD1. This CDR3 has 14 residues. CDR1 and CDR2 (germline): MNHEY, SVGAGI. The trim removed 9 bases at V and 4 bases at J, leaving 10 bases unmatched. The CDR3 protein is CASHRRTGGETQYF. CDR3 nucleotide sequence: TGTGCCAGTCACCGTCGTACAGGGGGAGAGACCCAGTACTTC.

This clone has a handful of counts. The chain uses TRBV5-6 and TRBJ1-5; no firm D call. CDR1 is SGHDT, CDR2 YYEEEE, per germline. This CDR3 contains 15 residues. Deletions cut 2 bases from V and 0 bases from J, with 9 bases between. The CDR3 DNA reads as TGTGCCAGCAGCTTAAATTCCTATAGCAATCAGCCCCAGCATTTT. Its translation: CASSLNSYSNQPQHF.

This chain joins TRBV10-1 and TRBJ1-3; possibly TRBD1 for D (5 bases). The CDR3 covers 14 residues. Germline CDR1 reads WNHNN; CDR2 reads SYGVQD (reference sequence). Trimming shortened V by 6 bases and J by 2 bases, and 11 bases separated the two germline ends. CDR3 sequence (DNA): TGCGCCAGCAGCCCGGCCAGGGCTGGAAACACCATATATTTT. Protein product: CASSPARAGNTIYF.

This rearrangement joins TRBV24-1 to TRBJ1-5, with TRBD1 identical over 7 bases. With V trimmed by 2 bases and J by 1 base, 7 bases remained unmatched. CDR3 length equals 17 residues. Germline CDR1 is KGHDR and CDR2 is SFDVKD. The CDR3 bases are TGTGCCACCAGTGATTCAAACAGGGGTTTGAGCAATCAGCCCCAGCATTTT. It yields the protein CATSDSNRGLSNQPQHF.

V is TRBV7-9 and J is TRBJ1-6; 8 bases fit TRBD1. V was clipped by 4 bases and J by 9 bases; unmatched bases: 5. This CDR3 has 14 residues. Germline CDR1 reads SEHNR; CDR2 reads FQNEAQ (reference sequence). The chain's CDR3 is CASSWTGQGSPLHF. CDR3 nucleotides: TGTGCCAGCAGCTGGACAGGGCAAGGTTCACCCCTCCACTTT.

The table lists this clone with a few counts. V gene TRBV20-1 combines with J gene TRBJ1-2; D is unclear. V was clipped by 8 bases and J by 2 bases, with 9 bases between them. From germline, CDR1 is DFQATT and CDR2 SNEGSKA (reference sequence). The CDR3 has 11 residues. The CDR3 DNA reads as TGCAGTACTCAGCAAAACTATGGCTACACCTTC. The encoded protein is CSTQQNYGYTF.

The gene calls are TRBV18 and TRBJ2-2, with a tentative D call TRBD2 (5 bases). Germline values: CDR1 KGHSH, CDR2 LQKENI. The germline V and J ends were trimmed by 2 bases and 1 base, with 11 bases remaining between them. CDR3 size: 16 residues. The CDR3 loop reads CASSPYGRENTGELFF. Here the CDR3 DNA reads TGTGCCAGCTCACCATACGGCCGGGAGAACACCGGGGAGCTGTTTTTT.

This chain uses TRBV7-2 with TRBJ1-2, with a tentative D call TRBD1 (6 bases). The CDR3 sequence is 13 residues long. Germline CDR1 is SGHTA and CDR2 is FQGNSA. Trimming cost V 3 bases and J 2 bases, with 7 bases left between them. The CDR3 here is CASSFDRNYGYTF. As DNA, the CDR3 is TGTGCCAGCAGCTTTGACAGGAACTATGGCTACACCTTC.

The chain joins TRBV18 to TRBJ1-4, with D possibly being TRBD1 (6 bases). The germline V and J ends were trimmed by 0 bases and 8 bases, with 16 bases remaining between them. Germline V gene lookup returns CDR1 KGHSH and CDR2 LQKENI. The CDR3 extends over 16 amino acids. The DNA of the CDR3 is TGTGCCAGCTCACCACCGGGAAGGACAGTGTCGGAAAAACTGTTTTTT. As protein: CASSPPGRTVSEKLFF.

V and J are TRBV6-2 or TRBV6-3 and TRBJ2-2; D may be TRBD1 or TRBD2 (5 bases each). V shed 4 bases and J shed 5 bases, with 14 bases lying between them. The CDR3 is 15 amino acids. Germline V gene sequence: CDR1 MNHEY, CDR2 SVGEGT. CDR3 protein: CASSLLGRVTGELFF. CDR3 bases: TGTGCCAGCAGTTTACTAGGCAGGGTAACCGGGGAGCTGTTTTTT.

The chain employs TRBV28 and TRBJ1-5, with D possibly TRBD1 on 5 matching bases. V gave up 3 bases and J gave up 1 base, with 10 bases separating them. The germline gives CDR1 MDHEN, CDR2 SYDVKM. The length of the CDR3 is 15 residues. CDR3 sequence (DNA): TGTGCCAGCAGTTTCGCGGGACGAAGCAATCAGCCCCAGCATTTT. Residues: CASSFAGRSNQPQHF.